At least ten counts were recorded for the clone carrying this T cell receptor (beta chain). What it recognizes is unknown. The sample is drawn from a study of T cells after yellow fever vaccination. The wider study: When fractions had low cell numbers, they were prepared with SMART-Seq v4 Ultra Low Input.

Template switching by 5'RACE produced TCR cDNA, adding a universal primer site and UMIs. TCRdb ran MiXCR on the 5' RACE reads and lists one entry per CDR3 protein. The sample gives 230,000 or so distinct CDR3 sequences, approximately 6.3% of which show up once; more than 0.85% is in the top ten. Overall study results and limits: Weaker, the secondary response peaked sooner, at day 5 versus 15. Clonotypes appearing in both CD4 and CD8 compartments existed, and their share was small.

Germline V gene sequence: CDR1 SGHTA, CDR2 FQGNSA. The CDR3 loop spans 13 amino acids. Trimming removed 4 bases from V and 6 bases from J; junction bases left unmatched: 4. This receptor was taken from a man younger than 40 who received the YFV17D yellow fever vaccine. The chain carries TRBV7-2 and TRBJ2-7, with 9 bases that match TRBD1. Sequencing was performed on CD4+ T cells sorted from PBMCs, taken on the day of the yellow fever booster vaccination. CDR3 region: CASSSGTGREQYF. Here the CDR3 DNA reads TGTGCCAGCAGCTCCGGGACAGGGCGCGAGCAGTACTTC.